This TCR beta chain was obtained from a study of cytomegalovirus exposure and HLA in healthy donors. The study's findings and limits: According to a later analysis, donors in an Asian-associated ancestry cluster reportedly had fewer N-insertions than the roughly 670-donor mean. TCR beta chain V- and J-gene trimming was linked, in a later analysis, to a missense variant in DCLRE1C.

The PCR used 60 Vbeta and 13 Jbeta primers. Here immunoSEQ multiplex PCR was the method, and the copy in TCRdb shows in-frame clones only, minus some. The data hold around 180,000 clones, with around 81% observed a single time. Germline V gene data show CDR1 as MNHNS and CDR2 as SASEGT. This CDR3 has 14 residues. V gave up 3 bases and J gave up 7 bases; unmatched junction bases: 5. With respect to this clone: Its antigen is undetermined.

Healthy individuals who donated bone marrow served as the donors. The sequence was obtained from a woman under 30 in good health and CMV-seropositive. The rearrangement uses TRBV6-1 and TRBJ2-3; TRBD2 matches at 9 bases. The specimen was PBMCs. The DNA of the CDR3 is TGTGCCAGCAGTGAGGGGCGGGGGGGCTATACGCAGTATTTT. Translation gives CASSEGRGGYTQYF.